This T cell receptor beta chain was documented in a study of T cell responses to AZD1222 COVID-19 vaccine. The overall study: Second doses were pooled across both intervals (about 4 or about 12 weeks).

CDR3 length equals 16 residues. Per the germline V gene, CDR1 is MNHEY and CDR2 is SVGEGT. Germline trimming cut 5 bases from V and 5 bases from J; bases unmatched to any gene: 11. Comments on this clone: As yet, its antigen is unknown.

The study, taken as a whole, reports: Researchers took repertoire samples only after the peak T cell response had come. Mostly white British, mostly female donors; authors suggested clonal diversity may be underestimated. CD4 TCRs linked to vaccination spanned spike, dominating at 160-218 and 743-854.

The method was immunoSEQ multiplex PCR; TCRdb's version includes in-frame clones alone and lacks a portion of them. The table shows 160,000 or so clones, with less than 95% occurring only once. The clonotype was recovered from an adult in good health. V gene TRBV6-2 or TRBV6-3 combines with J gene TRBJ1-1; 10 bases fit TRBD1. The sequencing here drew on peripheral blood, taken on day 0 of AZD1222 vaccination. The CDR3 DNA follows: TGTGCCAGCAGTAACTTGACAGGGGGCGCGTGGACTGAAGCTTTCTTT. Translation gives CASSNLTGGAWTEAFF.